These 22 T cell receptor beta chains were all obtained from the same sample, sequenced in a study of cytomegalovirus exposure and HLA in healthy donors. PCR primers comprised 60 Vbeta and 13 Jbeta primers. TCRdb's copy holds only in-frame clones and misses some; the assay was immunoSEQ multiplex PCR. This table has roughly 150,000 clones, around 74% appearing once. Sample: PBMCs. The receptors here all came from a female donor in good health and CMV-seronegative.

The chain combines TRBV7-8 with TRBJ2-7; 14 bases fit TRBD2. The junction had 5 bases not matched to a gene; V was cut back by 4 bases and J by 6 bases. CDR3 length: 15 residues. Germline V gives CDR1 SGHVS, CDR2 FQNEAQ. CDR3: CASSSGLAGVGEQYF. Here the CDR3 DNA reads TGTGCCAGCAGCTCGGGACTAGCGGGAGTAGGCGAGCAGTACTTC.

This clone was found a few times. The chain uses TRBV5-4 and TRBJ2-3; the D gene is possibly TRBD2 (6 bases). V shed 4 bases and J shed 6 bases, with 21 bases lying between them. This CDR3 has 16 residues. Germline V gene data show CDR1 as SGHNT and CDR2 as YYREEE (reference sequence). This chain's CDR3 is CASSPVAEGNLDTQYF. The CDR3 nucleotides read TGTGCCAGCAGCCCGGTGGCGGAGGGGAACCTTGATACGCAGTATTTT.

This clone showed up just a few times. As DNA, the CDR3 is TGTGCCAGCACCCAGGGAGGGGGGGGAGATACGCAGTATTTT. This codes for CASTQGGGGDTQYF. The chain couples TRBV6-5 to TRBJ2-3, with a weak D call TRBD2 (7 bases). Germline V gives CDR1 MNHEY, CDR2 SVGAGI. The CDR3 sequence is 14 residues long. V was clipped by 7 bases and J by 5 bases, with 16 bases between them.

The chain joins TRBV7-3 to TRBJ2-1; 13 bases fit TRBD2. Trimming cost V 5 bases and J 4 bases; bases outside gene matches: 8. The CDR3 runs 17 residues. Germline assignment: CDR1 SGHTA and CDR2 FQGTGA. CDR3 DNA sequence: TGTGCCAGCAGCCGAGGGACTAGCGGGAACTTGTACAATGAGCAGTTCTTC. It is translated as CASSRGTSGNLYNEQFF.

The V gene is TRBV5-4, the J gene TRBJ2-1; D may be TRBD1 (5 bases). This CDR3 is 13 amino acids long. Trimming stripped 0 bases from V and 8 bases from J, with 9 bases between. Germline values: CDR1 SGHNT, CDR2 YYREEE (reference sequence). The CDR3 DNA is TGTGCCAGCAGCTTGGAAGGGGTCGATGAGCAGTTCTTC. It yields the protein CASSLEGVDEQFF.

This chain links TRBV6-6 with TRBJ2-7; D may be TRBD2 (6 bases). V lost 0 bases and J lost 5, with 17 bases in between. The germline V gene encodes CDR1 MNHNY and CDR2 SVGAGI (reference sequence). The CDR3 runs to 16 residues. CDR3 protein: CASSYSTGEVPNEQYF. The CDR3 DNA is TGTGCCAGCAGTTACTCGACGGGGGAGGTTCCCAACGAGCAGTACTTC.

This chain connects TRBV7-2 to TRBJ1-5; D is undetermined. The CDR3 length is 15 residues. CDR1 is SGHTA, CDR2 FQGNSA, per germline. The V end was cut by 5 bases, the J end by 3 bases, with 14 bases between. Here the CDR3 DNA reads TGTGCCAGCAGCCTCGCGGCTATAACCAATCAGCCCCAGCATTTT. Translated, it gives CASSLAAITNQPQHF.

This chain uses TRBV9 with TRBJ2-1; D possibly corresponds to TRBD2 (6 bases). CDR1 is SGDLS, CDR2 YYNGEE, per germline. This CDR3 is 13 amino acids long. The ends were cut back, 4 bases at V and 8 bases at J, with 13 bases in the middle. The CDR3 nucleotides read TGTGCCAGCAGCAAAACTAGCTTGGATGAGCAGTTCTTC. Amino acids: CASSKTSLDEQFF.

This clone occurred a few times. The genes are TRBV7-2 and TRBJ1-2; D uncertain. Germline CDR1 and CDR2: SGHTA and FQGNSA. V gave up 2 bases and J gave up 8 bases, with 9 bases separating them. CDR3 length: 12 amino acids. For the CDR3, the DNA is TGTGCCAGCAGCTTACCTGCCGGGGGCTACACCTTC. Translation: CASSLPAGGYTF.

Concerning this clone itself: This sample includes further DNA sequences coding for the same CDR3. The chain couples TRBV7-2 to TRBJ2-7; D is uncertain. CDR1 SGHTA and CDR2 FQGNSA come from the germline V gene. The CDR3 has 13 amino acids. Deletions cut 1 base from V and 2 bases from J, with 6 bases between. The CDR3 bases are TGTGCCAGCAGCTTAGGGGCCCCCTACGAGCAGTACTTC. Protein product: CASSLGAPYEQYF. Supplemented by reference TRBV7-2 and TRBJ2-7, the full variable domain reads GAGVSQSPSNKVTEKGKDVELRCDPISGHTALYWYRQSLGQGLEFLIYFQGNSAPDKSGLPSDRFSAERTGGSVSTLTIQRTQQEDSAVYLCASSLGAPYEQYFGPGTRLTVT.

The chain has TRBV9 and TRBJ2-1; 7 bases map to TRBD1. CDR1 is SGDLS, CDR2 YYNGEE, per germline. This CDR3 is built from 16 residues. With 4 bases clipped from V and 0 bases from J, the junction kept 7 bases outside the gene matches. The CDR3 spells CASSTWGQSSYNEQFF. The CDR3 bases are TGTGCCAGCAGCACCTGGGGACAGTCCTCCTACAATGAGCAGTTCTTC.

In DNA form, the CDR3 reads TGCGCCAGCAGCTTGGCCCAGGTGCACACTGAAGCTTTCTTT. Its protein product is CASSLAQVHTEAFF. The chain uses TRBV5-1 and TRBJ1-1; D ambiguous. V dropped 0 bases and J dropped 3 bases, with 9 bases sitting between them. The CDR3 length is 14 residues. Germline CDR1 SGHRS, CDR2 YFSETQ.

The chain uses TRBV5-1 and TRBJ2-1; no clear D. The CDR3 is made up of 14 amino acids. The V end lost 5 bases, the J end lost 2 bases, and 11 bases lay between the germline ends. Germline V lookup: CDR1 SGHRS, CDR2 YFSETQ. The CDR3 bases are TGCGCCAGCAGACCCACGGGTACCTACAATGAGCAGTTCTTC. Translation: CASRPTGTYNEQFF.

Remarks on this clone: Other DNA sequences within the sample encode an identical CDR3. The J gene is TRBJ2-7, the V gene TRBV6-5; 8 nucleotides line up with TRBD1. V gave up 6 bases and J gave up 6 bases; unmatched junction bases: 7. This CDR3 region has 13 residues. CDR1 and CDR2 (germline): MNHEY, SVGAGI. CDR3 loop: CASSRAGGGEQYF. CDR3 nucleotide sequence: TGTGCCAGCAGCAGGGCAGGGGGCGGCGAGCAGTACTTC.

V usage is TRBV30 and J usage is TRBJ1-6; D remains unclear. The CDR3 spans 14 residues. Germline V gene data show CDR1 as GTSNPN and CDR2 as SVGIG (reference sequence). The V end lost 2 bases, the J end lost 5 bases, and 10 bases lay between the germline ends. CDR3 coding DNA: TGTGCCTGGAGTAATGAGGTTAATAATTCACCCCTCCACTTT. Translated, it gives CAWSNEVNNSPLHF.

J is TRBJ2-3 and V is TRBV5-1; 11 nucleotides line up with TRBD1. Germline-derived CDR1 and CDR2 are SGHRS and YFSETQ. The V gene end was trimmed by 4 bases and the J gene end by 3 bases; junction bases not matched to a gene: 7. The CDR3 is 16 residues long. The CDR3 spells CASSLTGTGGTDTQYF. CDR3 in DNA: TGCGCCAGCAGCCTGACTGGGACAGGGGGGACAGATACGCAGTATTTT.

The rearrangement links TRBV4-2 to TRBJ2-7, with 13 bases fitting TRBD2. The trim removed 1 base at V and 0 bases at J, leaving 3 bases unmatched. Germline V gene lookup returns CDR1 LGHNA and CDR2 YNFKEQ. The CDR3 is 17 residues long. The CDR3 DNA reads TGTGCCAGCAGCCAAGTAGGGACTAGCGGGGCCTCCTACGAGCAGTACTTC. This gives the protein CASSQVGTSGASYEQYF.

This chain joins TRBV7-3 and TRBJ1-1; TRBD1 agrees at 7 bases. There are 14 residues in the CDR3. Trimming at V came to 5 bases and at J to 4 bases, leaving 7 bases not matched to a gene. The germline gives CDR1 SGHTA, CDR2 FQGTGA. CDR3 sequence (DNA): TGTGCCAGCAGCCAGGGACAGACCCCCACTGAAGCTTTCTTT. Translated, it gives CASSQGQTPTEAFF.

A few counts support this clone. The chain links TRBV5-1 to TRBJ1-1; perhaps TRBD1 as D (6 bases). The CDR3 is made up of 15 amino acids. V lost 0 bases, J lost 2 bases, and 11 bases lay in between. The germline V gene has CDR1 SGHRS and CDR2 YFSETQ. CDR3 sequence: CASSLGRGGNTEAFF. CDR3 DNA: TGCGCCAGCAGCTTGGGGAGGGGGGGTAACACTGAAGCTTTCTTT.

The CDR3 DNA reads as TGCGCCAGCAGCCAAGTCTACCCGGGACAGGGGGGGGTCCAAGAGACCCAGTACTTC. Translating gives CASSQVYPGQGGVQETQYF. This rearrangement joins TRBV4-1 to TRBJ2-5, with 11 positions matching TRBD1. The germline gives CDR1 MGHRA, CDR2 YSYEKL. J was trimmed by 1 base and V by 1 base; bases with no gene match: 11. The CDR3 contains 19 residues.

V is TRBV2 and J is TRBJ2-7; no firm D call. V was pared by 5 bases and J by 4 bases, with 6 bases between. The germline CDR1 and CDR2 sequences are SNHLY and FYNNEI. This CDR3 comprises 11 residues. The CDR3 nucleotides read TGTGCCAGCAGTCTTAAATACGAGCAGTACTTC. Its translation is CASSLKYEQYF. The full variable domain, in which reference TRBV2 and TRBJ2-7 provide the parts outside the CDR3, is EPEVTQTPSHQVTQMGQEVILRCVPISNHLYFYWYRQILGQKVEFLVSFYNNEISEKSEIFDDQFSVERPDGSNFTLKIRSTKLEDSAMYFCASSLKYEQYFGPGTRLTVT.

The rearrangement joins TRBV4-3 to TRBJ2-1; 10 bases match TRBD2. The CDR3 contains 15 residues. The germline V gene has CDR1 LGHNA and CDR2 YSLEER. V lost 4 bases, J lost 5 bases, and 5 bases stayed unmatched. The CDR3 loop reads CASSPGLAENNEQFF. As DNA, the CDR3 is TGCGCCAGCAGCCCCGGACTAGCGGAGAACAATGAGCAGTTCTTC.